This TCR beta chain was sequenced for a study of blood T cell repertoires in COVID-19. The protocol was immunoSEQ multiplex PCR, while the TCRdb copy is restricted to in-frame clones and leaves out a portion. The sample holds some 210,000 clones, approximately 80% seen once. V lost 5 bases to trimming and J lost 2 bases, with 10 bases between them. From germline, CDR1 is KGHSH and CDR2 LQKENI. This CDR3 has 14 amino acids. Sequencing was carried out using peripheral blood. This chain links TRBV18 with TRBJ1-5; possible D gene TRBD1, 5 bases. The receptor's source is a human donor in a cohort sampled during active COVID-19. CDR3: CASSSDTRNQPQHF. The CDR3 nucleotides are TGTGCCAGCTCATCGGACACACGCAATCAGCCCCAGCATTTT. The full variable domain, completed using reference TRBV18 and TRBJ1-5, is NAGVMQNPRHLVRRRGQEARLRCSPMKGHSHVYWYRQLPEEGLKFMVYLQKENIIDESGMPKERFSAEFPKEGPSILRIQQVVRGDSAAYFCASSSDTRNQPQHFGDGTRLSIL.